This T cell receptor (beta chain) is drawn from a study of blood T cell repertoires in COVID-19 (dated by TCRdb to about 2020). Regarding the research as a whole: The collaborator samples originated in the United States, Italy and Spain and spanned the acute and convalescent phases of COVID-19. The prospective study material was composed of cDNA or gDNA derived from T cells, B-cell-depleted T cells, or PBMCs. The dataset comprised deeply sampled blood TCRbeta repertoires from subjects exposed to, actively infected with, or recovered from COVID-19. The repertoires were released in a freely available public database intended as a resource for research on the immune response to SARS-CoV-2. Samples came from the ongoing ImmuneRACE study (first 160 participants) plus 1,254 subjects from 6 global collaborators. A de-identified subject ID, COVID-19 status, age in years and sex were almost always included in the sample metadata. HLA class I and class II types, where available, came from metadata supplied by the sample provider rather than from assay-based typing. On the study overall, not on this receptor specifically: The quantity of clinical and demographic metadata differed by source and by participant and was supplied without curation.

As for this clone: The specificity of this receptor is unknown. No qualities accompany the bases; no much larger clone lies one base away.

From its cysteine to its phenylalanine, the CDR3 spans 16 amino acids. Only CDR3 DNA remains: 48 bases, in frame from the first base. Sequences SGHDT (CDR1) and YYEEEE (CDR2) are obtained from the germline V gene. Trimming costs V 1 base and J 8 bases, and their ends lie 16 bases apart. One collaborating source in Seattle enrolled patients while the patients were actively infected and followed the patients over time throughout the course of disease. Collaborating institutions collected whole blood in K2EDTA tubes following their own protocols. Collaborator samples were shipped for TCRbeta analysis as frozen whole blood, isolated PBMCs, or DNA extracted from either sample type. TCRbeta CDR3 regions were amplified from genomic DNA by means of the immunoSEQ Assay, a bias-controlled multiplex PCR. Per the original workflow: Nucleated cell counts per sample were estimated from amplification of reference gene primers within the assay. Sequence reads were collapsed and filtered to measure the absolute abundance of every unique TCRbeta CDR3 rearrangement. For each sample, productive Simpson clonality was calculated as the square root of Simpson's diversity index over productive rearrangements. What TCRdb holds here is the immuneACCESS table cut down to in-frame rearrangements. Part of the clones is not present; checked against another copy, under half of the missing clones reflect an unresolved V gene, and the others are unexplained. V and J calls and clone size follow that table, whereas D and trimming were derived from the DNA. In all, the sample holds roughly 250,000 clones, and about nine tenths of those were seen once. The ten largest clones add up to around 0.86% of the sample.

Sequencing was done on a sample of peripheral blood. The V gene is TRBV5-6 and the J gene is TRBJ1-6; the D gene is perhaps TRBD1, on 6 matching bases. This receptor was taken from a man aged 25 to 45 with COVID-19, enrolled during active disease. In nucleotide form, the sequence is TGTGCCAGCAGCTTGACAGGGACGACCTGGTATTCACCCCTCCACTTT. Its translation is CASSLTGTTWYSPLHF. Extended through the reference TRBV5-6 and TRBJ1-6 proteins, this CDR3 yields the full variable domain: DAGVTQSPTHLIKTRGQQVTLRCSPKSGHDTVSWYQQALGQGPQFIFQYYEEEERQRGNFPDRFSGHQFPNYSSELNVNALLLGDSALYLCASSLTGTTWYSPLHFGNGTRLTVT.